These T cell receptor beta chains were read from a single sample in a study of blood T cells in healthy people across ages. TCRdb itself ran the 5' RACE reads through MiXCR, one entry per CDR3 protein. The sample carries 1.5 million to 2 million distinct CDR3 sequences, over 25% recorded once. Sequenced sample: blood. The receptors were gathered from a woman under 40 in good health. Each CDR3 is given with its conserved first and last residue. The D gene is left open where the match is weak. Expanded clones are given a class, and other clones once, few, many or no size at all.

clone_size: few; d_call: .; j_call: TRBJ2-1; v_call: TRBV4-1; cdr3_nt: TGCGCCAGCAGCCAAGGGGGTTTGGGGAACAATGAGCAGTTCTTC; cdr3_aa: CASSQGGLGNNEQFF
clone_size: .; d_call: .; j_call: TRBJ2-7; v_call: TRBV12-3/TRBV12-4; cdr3_nt: TGTGCCAGCAGTTTAGAGGGCGGAGCTAGAAATGAGCAGTACTTC; cdr3_aa: CASSLEGGARNEQYF
clone_size: .; d_call: .; j_call: TRBJ2-3; v_call: TRBV9; cdr3_nt: TGTGCCAGCAGCGTAGACGGGGAGACCCGCACAGATACGCAGTATTTT; cdr3_aa: CASSVDGETRTDTQYF
clone_size: .; d_call: TRBD2; j_call: TRBJ2-3; v_call: TRBV29-1; cdr3_nt: TGCAGCGTTGCGACGGGGACTAGCGGGAGAGGGGATACGCAGTATTTT; cdr3_aa: CSVATGTSGRGDTQYF
clone_size: many; d_call: TRBD2; j_call: TRBJ2-3; v_call: TRBV5-1; cdr3_nt: TGCGCCAGCAGCTTGGCAGCGGGAGACACAGATACGCAGTATTTT; cdr3_aa: CASSLAAGDTDTQYF
clone_size: .; d_call: TRBD2; j_call: TRBJ2-1; v_call: TRBV6-6; cdr3_nt: TGTACCAGCAGTTACTCCGGCGCGGGAGGGCCGGGGGGGGAGCAGTTCTTC; cdr3_aa: CTSSYSGAGGPGGEQFF
clone_size: .; d_call: .; j_call: TRBJ1-5; v_call: TRBV9; cdr3_nt: TGTGCCAGCAGCGCCCATGGGCGGGGGAATCAGCCCCAGCATTTT; cdr3_aa: CASSAHGRGNQPQHF
clone_size: .; d_call: .; j_call: TRBJ2-5; v_call: TRBV24-1; cdr3_nt: TGTGCCACCAGTGATCCTGACGGAAAAGAGACCCAGTACTTC; cdr3_aa: CATSDPDGKETQYF
clone_size: .; d_call: TRBD1; j_call: TRBJ1-5; v_call: TRBV6-6; cdr3_nt: TGTGCCAGCAGTCCACAGGGGGAGGATCAGCCCCAGCATTTT; cdr3_aa: CASSPQGEDQPQHF
clone_size: many; d_call: .; j_call: TRBJ2-7; v_call: TRBV7-2; cdr3_nt: TGTGCCAGCAGCTTCCCCACCTACGAGCAGTACTTC; cdr3_aa: CASSFPTYEQYF
clone_size: .; d_call: TRBD2; j_call: TRBJ2-3; v_call: TRBV20-1; cdr3_nt: TGCAGTGCTCCCGCGGGGGGGGCGGGGGGGCCAGGAGATACGCAGTATTTT; cdr3_aa: CSAPAGGAGGPGDTQYF
clone_size: few; d_call: .; j_call: TRBJ1-6; v_call: TRBV9; cdr3_nt: TGTGCCAGCAGCGTAGAGTCATCAGGGAAGTATGGTTCACCCCTCCACTTT; cdr3_aa: CASSVESSGKYGSPLHF
clone_size: few; d_call: .; j_call: TRBJ2-1; v_call: TRBV6-5; cdr3_nt: TGTGCCAGCAGTTACGGGGCGCCTTCCCAGGGGAATGAGCAGTTCTTC; cdr3_aa: CASSYGAPSQGNEQFF
clone_size: .; d_call: TRBD2; j_call: TRBJ2-1; v_call: TRBV7-2; cdr3_nt: TGTGCCAGCAGACTAGCGGGGGGTCTCTACAATGAGCAGTTCTTC; cdr3_aa: CASRLAGGLYNEQFF
clone_size: few; d_call: TRBD2; j_call: TRBJ2-7; v_call: TRBV5-1; cdr3_nt: TGCGCCAGCAGCTCGGCGGCTAGCGGGACCTACGAGCAGTACTTC; cdr3_aa: CASSSAASGTYEQYF
clone_size: .; d_call: TRBD2; j_call: TRBJ2-3; v_call: TRBV15; cdr3_nt: TGTGCCACCAGCACACCGATGGGCCAACGAGCGGGGGCCACAGATACGCAGTATTTT; cdr3_aa: CATSTPMGQRAGATDTQYF
clone_size: .; d_call: .; j_call: TRBJ1-1; v_call: TRBV9; cdr3_nt: TGTGCCAGCAGCGTCGCCCCGGGGAGGGACACTGAAGCTTTCTTT; cdr3_aa: CASSVAPGRDTEAFF
clone_size: .; d_call: .; j_call: TRBJ2-5; v_call: TRBV2; cdr3_nt: TGTGCCAGCAGTGTTGACTGGGGGCGGCGGGAGACCCAGTACTTC; cdr3_aa: CASSVDWGRRETQYF
clone_size: few; d_call: TRBD2; j_call: TRBJ2-1; v_call: TRBV5-1; cdr3_nt: TGCGCCAGCAGCGATAGCGGGGGGAGCTATGAGCAGTTCTTC; cdr3_aa: CASSDSGGSYEQFF
clone_size: few; d_call: .; j_call: TRBJ2-4; v_call: TRBV5-1; cdr3_nt: TGCGCCAGCAGCCCCGTAGGGGGTCTAGCCAAAAACATTCAGTACTTC; cdr3_aa: CASSPVGGLAKNIQYF
clone_size: .; d_call: TRBD2; j_call: TRBJ2-5; v_call: TRBV10-3; cdr3_nt: TGTGCCATCAGTGGGGAAGCGACTAGCGGAAAAGAGACCCAGTACTTC; cdr3_aa: CAISGEATSGKETQYF
clone_size: few; d_call: .; j_call: TRBJ2-1; v_call: TRBV28; cdr3_nt: TGTGCCAGTTGCCCAGCGGCCTACGGCAATGAGCAGTTCTTC; cdr3_aa: CASCPAAYGNEQFF
clone_size: .; d_call: .; j_call: TRBJ2-7; v_call: TRBV5-1; cdr3_nt: TGCGCCACCCGGGCCCGGTACGTTTCCTACGAGCAGTACTTC; cdr3_aa: CATRARYVSYEQYF
clone_size: .; d_call: TRBD2; j_call: TRBJ2-1; v_call: TRBV4-1; cdr3_nt: TGCGCCAGCAGCCAGACTAGCGGGCCTAACAATGAGCAGTTCTTC; cdr3_aa: CASSQTSGPNNEQFF
clone_size: .; d_call: .; j_call: TRBJ1-5; v_call: TRBV2; cdr3_nt: TGTGCCAGCAGTCCCGACTTCGGTCAGCCCCAGCATTTT; cdr3_aa: CASSPDFGQPQHF